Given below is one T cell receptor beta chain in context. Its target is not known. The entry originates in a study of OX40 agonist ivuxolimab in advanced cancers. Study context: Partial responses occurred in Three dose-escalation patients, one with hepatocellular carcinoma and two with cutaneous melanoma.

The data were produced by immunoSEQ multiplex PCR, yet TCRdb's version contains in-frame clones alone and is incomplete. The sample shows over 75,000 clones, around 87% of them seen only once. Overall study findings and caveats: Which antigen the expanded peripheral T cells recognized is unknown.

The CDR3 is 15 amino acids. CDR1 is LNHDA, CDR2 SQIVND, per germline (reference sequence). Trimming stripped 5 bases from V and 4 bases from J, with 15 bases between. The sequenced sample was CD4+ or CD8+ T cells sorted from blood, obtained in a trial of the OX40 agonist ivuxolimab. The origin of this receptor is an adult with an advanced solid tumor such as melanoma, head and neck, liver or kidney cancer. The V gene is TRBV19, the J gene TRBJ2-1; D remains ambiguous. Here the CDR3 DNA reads TGTGCCAGTAGTTTAGCCGACTTGAGATACAATGAGCAGTTCTTC. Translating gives CASSLADLRYNEQFF.